This passage covers 22 T cell receptor beta chains from one sample sequenced in a study of blood T cell repertoires in COVID-19. Assay used: immunoSEQ multiplex PCR; TCRdb lists only in-frame clones, some missing. The data contain about 220,000 clones, 80% of them seen just once; the ten biggest clones take up around 13%. Source material: peripheral blood. The receptors here all came from a human donor in a cohort sampled during active COVID-19.

This chain connects TRBV15 to TRBJ1-5; TRBD1 is a possible D gene (6 bases). Trimming pared 4 bases from V and 4 bases from J, leaving 17 bases between. Germline V gene sequence: CDR1 LNHNV, CDR2 YYDKDF (reference sequence). CDR3 size: 16 residues. The CDR3 sequence is CATSTLSGTLNQPQHF. As DNA, the CDR3 is TGTGCCACCAGCACTCTCTCCGGGACACTTAATCAGCCCCAGCATTTT.

This clone appeared once. V usage is TRBV18 and J usage is TRBJ2-1, with 11 bases fitting TRBD2. J gave up 9 bases and V 2 bases, and 9 bases lay outside the gene matches. This CDR3 spans 16 amino acids. Per germline, CDR1 KGHSH and CDR2 LQKENI. This chain's CDR3 is CASSPNSGRAGSEQFF. CDR3 coding DNA: TGTGCCAGCTCACCAAATAGCGGGAGGGCCGGGAGTGAGCAGTTCTTC.

The V and J genes are TRBV5-1 and TRBJ2-1, with 12 bases lining up with TRBD2. CDR1 is SGHRS and CDR2 is YFSETQ in the germline V gene. J gave up 11 bases and V 3 bases, and 6 bases lay outside the gene matches. The CDR3 totals 14 residues. This chain's CDR3 is CASSSGLAGNQQFF. CDR3 in DNA: TGCGCCAGCAGCTCTGGACTAGCGGGGAATCAGCAGTTCTTC.

The V call is TRBV7-2, the J call TRBJ2-7; 9 nucleotides agree with TRBD1. Germline CDR1 is SGHTA and CDR2 is FQGNSA. Trimming removed 3 bases from V and 3 bases from J; junction bases left unmatched: 3. CDR3 size: 14 residues. In DNA, the CDR3 is TGTGCCAGCAGCTTCCGACAGGGGGGCTACGAGCAGTACTTC. Its protein product is CASSFRQGGYEQYF.

The CDR3 nucleotides read TGTGCCAGCAGCTTCACTTCCCCCGGGGAGCTGTTTTTT. Translated: CASSFTSPGELFF. V usage is TRBV7-3 and J usage is TRBJ2-2; D gene unclear. Germline CDR1 and CDR2: SGHTA and FQGTGA. V was shortened by 3 bases and J by 6 bases, with 8 bases between the two germline ends. This CDR3 is 13 amino acids long.

The chain joins TRBV15 to TRBJ2-7; 9 bases map to TRBD1. The CDR3 contains 11 residues. CDR1 LNHNV and CDR2 YYDKDF come from the germline V gene (reference sequence). The ends lost 5 bases at V and 7 bases at J; junction bases unmatched: 0. The CDR3 here is CATSGQGEQYF. CDR3 in DNA: TGTGCCACCAGCGGACAGGGGGAGCAGTACTTC.

The chain uses TRBV9 and TRBJ2-7; possible D gene TRBD1, 5 bases. The V end was cut by 3 bases, the J end by 2 bases, with 15 bases between. The CDR3 sequence is 15 residues long. In germline, CDR1 is SGDLS, CDR2 YYNGEE. The CDR3 DNA is TGTGCCAGCAGCGCAGCCCCCCAGGGTACCTACGAGCAGTACTTC. Residues: CASSAAPQGTYEQYF.

The chain has TRBV3-1 (or the pseudogene TRBV3-2) and TRBJ2-7; D remains unclear. Germline V gene lookup returns CDR1 LGHDT and CDR2 YNNKEL (reference sequence). The V gene lost 0 bases and the J gene lost 6 bases, with 18 bases spanning the gap. The CDR3 loop spans 16 amino acids. The CDR3 DNA sequence: TGTGCCAGCAGCCAAGACTATGAGCGATTAATCTCCGAGCAGTACTTC. Its translation: CASSQDYERLISEQYF.

This clone was recorded only once. The chain recombines TRBV11-2 with TRBJ2-3; 9 bases are a match to TRBD1. The germline V gene encodes CDR1 SGHAT and CDR2 FQNNGV. Unmatched junction bases numbered 2, after V lost 3 bases and J lost 4 bases. The length of the CDR3 is 14 residues. Here the CDR3 DNA reads TGTGCCAGCAGCTTCCGGACAGGGGCAGATACGCAGTATTTT. Translation: CASSFRTGADTQYF.

The genes are TRBV3-1 (or the pseudogene TRBV3-2) and TRBJ1-1; D is uncertain. CDR1 is LGHDT, CDR2 YNNKEL, per germline (reference sequence). Between the trimmed V and J ends, which lost 6 bases and 4 bases, there was a span of 12 bases. This CDR3 region has 13 residues. CDR3 nucleotide sequence: TGTGCCAGCAGTCCCTCGGGAGCCACTGAAGCTTTCTTT. Translation: CASSPSGATEAFF.

This clone is a singleton in its sample. This chain uses TRBV7-9 with TRBJ1-1; weak D call: TRBD1 (5 bases). Trimming took 3 bases from V and 4 from J, leaving 15 bases between them. The germline gives CDR1 SEHNR, CDR2 FQNEAQ (reference sequence). The CDR3 totals 15 residues. CDR3 amino acids: CASSFQGLSITEAFF. CDR3 nucleotides: TGTGCCAGCAGCTTTCAGGGCCTGTCGATCACTGAAGCTTTCTTT.

The chain recombines TRBV5-5 with TRBJ1-5; TRBD1 agrees at 10 bases. The V segment lost 2 bases and the J segment 5 bases; nucleotides outside the gene matches: 1. The germline gives CDR1 SGHKS, CDR2 YYEKEE (reference sequence). The CDR3 covers 14 residues. The CDR3 DNA sequence: TGTGCCAGCAGCTTAGGACAGGGGGATCAGCCCCAGCATTTT. Its protein is CASSLGQGDQPQHF.

The chain uses TRBV19 and TRBJ2-5, with D tentatively TRBD1 (6 bases). Trimming took off 5 bases at V and 3 bases at J, with 16 bases between the two ends. This CDR3 region has 15 residues. Germline lookup yields CDR1 LNHDA and CDR2 SQIVND (reference sequence). The CDR3 bases are TGTGCCAGTAGTTTTGGGGGCGTCATGGAAGAGACCCAGTACTTC. Its protein is CASSFGGVMEETQYF.

For the CDR3, the DNA is TGTGCCAGCAGCCGCTCCAGGGGGGAGGAAAAACTGTTTTTT. Protein product: CASSRSRGEEKLFF. This rearrangement joins TRBV7-2 to TRBJ1-4, with 7 bases that match TRBD1. Trimming cost V 5 bases and J 8 bases; bases outside gene matches: 8. This CDR3 is built from 14 residues. Germline assignment: CDR1 SGHTA and CDR2 FQGNSA. The full variable domain, rest sourced from reference TRBV7-2 and TRBJ1-4, is GAGVSQSPSNKVTEKGKDVELRCDPISGHTALYWYRQSLGQGLEFLIYFQGNSAPDKSGLPSDRFSAERTGGSVSTLTIQRTQQEDSAVYLCASSRSRGEEKLFFGSGTQLSVL.

Written as DNA, the CDR3 is TGTGCCAGCAGTTTCCTAGCGAGTGAGCAGTTCTTC. Its translation: CASSFLASEQFF. The chain uses TRBV12-3 or TRBV12-4 and TRBJ2-1, with D possibly matching TRBD2 (6 bases). The CDR3 consists of 12 residues. Trimming left V 3 bases short and J 9 bases short, with 9 bases between.

J is TRBJ2-1 and V is TRBV5-1; possibly TRBD1 for D (6 bases). The length of the CDR3 is 19 residues. V lost 4 bases, J lost 4 bases, and 27 bases lay in between. Germline CDR1 is SGHRS and CDR2 is YFSETQ. This CDR3 is CASSIQLGLGGLSYNEQFF. As DNA, the CDR3 is TGCGCCAGCAGCATACAACTTGGTTTAGGGGGTCTCTCTTACAATGAGCAGTTCTTC.

This clone was seen a few times. The chain recombines TRBV5-6 with TRBJ1-4; 7 bases fit TRBD1. The CDR3 is 16 residues long. Germline CDR1 is SGHDT and CDR2 is YYEEEE. The junction had 9 bases not matched to a gene; V was cut back by 3 bases and J by 4 bases. CDR3 amino acids: CASSYRRTGFNEKLFF. Written as DNA, the CDR3 is TGTGCCAGCAGCTATCGCAGGACAGGCTTTAATGAAAAACTGTTTTTT.

This sequence joins TRBV28 and TRBJ2-7; 8 positions match TRBD1. The J segment lost 2 bases and the V segment lost 1 base, leaving 7 bases of the junction unmatched. CDR1 is MDHEN, CDR2 SYDVKM, per germline. The CDR3 extends over 16 amino acids. The CDR3 protein is CASSLSPGQVTYEQYF. In DNA, the CDR3 is TGTGCCAGCAGTTTATCCCCGGGACAGGTGACCTACGAGCAGTACTTC.

V gene TRBV13 combines with J gene TRBJ2-3; possibly TRBD1 for D (6 bases). The CDR3 is made up of 16 amino acids. V was clipped by 5 bases and J by 4 bases, with 19 bases between them. Germline-derived CDR1 and CDR2 are PRHDT and FYEKMQ (reference sequence). CDR3 in amino acids: CASSVRQVIGADTQYF. DNA for the CDR3: TGTGCCAGCAGCGTGCGACAGGTCATCGGAGCAGATACGCAGTATTTT.

Details on this clone: At one boundary the junction diverges from the germline segment, which might be a read error. The J gene is TRBJ2-3, the V gene TRBV5-4; D may be TRBD2 (6 bases). The length of the CDR3 is 11 residues. Germline CDR1 reads SGHNT; CDR2 reads YYREEE (reference sequence). CDR3 sequence: CASSLGGLSSF. As DNA, the CDR3 is TGTGCCAGCAGCTTGGGGGGACTCTCGTCTTTT. The whole variable domain, filled in from reference TRBV5-4 and TRBJ2-3, reads ETGVTQSPTHLIKTRGQQVTLRCSSQSGHNTVSWYQQALGQGPQFIFQYYREEENGRGNFPPRFSGLQFPNYSSELNVNALELDDSALYLCASSLGGLSSFGPGTRLTVL.

The rearrangement links TRBV19 to TRBJ2-7; D is perhaps TRBD2 (6 bases). This CDR3 has 13 residues. Germline V gene lookup returns CDR1 LNHDA and CDR2 SQIVND (reference sequence). Trimming cost V 10 bases and J 3 bases, with 16 bases left between them. The CDR3 coding sequence is TGTGCCACCAGGAGGGAAACGGGCTACGAGCAGTACTTC. Translating gives CATRRETGYEQYF.

This chain links TRBV5-1 with TRBJ1-5; 8 bases fit TRBD1. The CDR3 has 15 amino acids. CDR1 and CDR2 (germline): SGHRS, YFSETQ. Germline trimming cut 4 bases from V and 7 bases from J; bases unmatched to any gene: 10. The DNA of the CDR3 is TGCGCCAGCAGCCCCACTGACAGGGGAGGCCAGCCCCAGCATTTT. Its protein is CASSPTDRGGQPQHF.